This TCR beta chain stems from a study of cytomegalovirus exposure and HLA in healthy donors. Regarding the study as a whole: CMV serostatus stood as the only immune exposure information on hand. Confirmation was obtained in vitro that a few CMV-associated chains are specific for CMV antigens. Per a prior analysis, the majority of TCR beta V segments were productive roughly 87% or roughly 30% of the time. As was reported, the classifier diagnosed cytomegalovirus status with high specificity and sensitivity.

Only a few counts were recorded for this clone. The antigen is undetermined. The PCR contained 60 Vbeta and 13 Jbeta primers. Method: immunoSEQ multiplex PCR; TCRdb's copy keeps in-frame clones and lacks some. The sample lists roughly 120,000 clones, around 75% occurring once. Trimming shortened V by 0 bases and J by 15 bases, and 15 bases separated the two germline ends. This CDR3 region has 13 residues. CDR1 and CDR2 from the germline V gene are GTSNPN and SVGIG (reference sequence). This rearrangement joins TRBV30 to TRBJ1-6; D is undetermined. Material for sequencing was PBMCs. This sequence was found in a woman aged 18-35 years in good health and CMV-seronegative. CDR3 residues: CAWSVNLIVHLHF. The CDR3 DNA follows: TGTGCCTGGAGTGTAAACCTAATTGTTCACCTCCACTTT.